The present T cell receptor (beta chain) was sequenced within a study of blood T cell repertoires in COVID-19 (dated by TCRdb to the early 2020s). Regarding the research as a whole: Samples from collaborators originated in the United States, Italy and Spain and spanned both the acute and convalescent phases of COVID-19. The material from the prospective study consisted of cDNA or gDNA derived from T cells, B-cell-depleted T cells, or PBMCs. Subjects who had been exposed to COVID-19, were actively infected with it, or had recovered from it provided the deeply sampled blood TCRbeta repertoires that made up the dataset. A freely available public database, intended as a resource for researchers studying the immune response to SARS-CoV-2, is where the repertoires were released. The samples were drawn from the first 160 participants of the ongoing ImmuneRACE study and from 1,254 subjects provided by 6 global collaborators. The sample metadata nearly always contained a de-identified subject ID, COVID-19 status, age in years and sex. Where HLA class I and class II types were available, the types were taken from metadata supplied by the sample provider, not from assay-based typing.

Note on this clone: Its antigen remains undetermined. Nothing much larger sits one base from this clone, and base qualities are not available.

TCRbeta CDR3 regions were amplified from genomic DNA using the immunoSEQ Assay, a bias-controlled multiplex PCR. The study's processing was this. The number of nucleated cells in each sample was estimated by amplification of reference gene primers within the assay. Sequence reads were collapsed and filtered to measure the absolute abundance of every unique TCRbeta CDR3 rearrangement. For each sample, productive Simpson clonality was calculated as the square root of Simpson's diversity index across productive rearrangements. TCRdb took this table from immuneACCESS and kept in-frame rearrangements with V and J called. Such tables lack part of the clones; where checked against another copy, unresolved V genes explain under half of the gap, and the rest is unexplained. V and J calls and clone size are as listed in that table; D and trimming were resolved from the DNA. In this sample the table shows 300,000 or so clones, 70% to 90% of which occur a single time. Under 6% of the sample lies in the top ten.

Broader findings and caveats from the paper: How much clinical and demographic metadata was included differed by source and by participant, and the metadata was provided uncurated.

The CDR3, cysteine through phenylalanine, is 15 amino acids long. Only CDR3 DNA is held: 45 bases, read in frame from base 1. The germline V and J ends show losses of 4 bases and 8 bases respectively, and no gene match explains 8 bases of the junction. In the germline V gene, CDR1 corresponds to SNHLY and CDR2 to FYNNEI. In the prospective study, participants were about 18 to 95 years old, resided in under 30 geographic areas of the United States, and were enrolled through a virtual design. In the prospective study, participants were assigned to cohorts based on the clinical history participants reported in a screening survey and a study questionnaire. ImmuneRACE Cohort 3 recovered participants were defined by two consecutive negative NP/OP PCR tests, healthcare professional clearance, or symptom resolution. Each participant in the prospective study had whole blood, serum and a nasopharyngeal or oropharyngeal swab collected by mobile phlebotomists. Additional blood draws and questionnaires over an approximately two-month period could optionally be provided by prospective study participants. Prospective study blood samples were shipped either frozen or at room temperature before DNA extraction.

The V and J genes are TRBV2 and TRBJ1-4; 9 central nucleotides agree with TRBD1. Sequencing input: PBMCs or T cells enriched from blood (not recorded which). The clonotype comes from a woman in her 30s who had recovered from COVID-19. The nucleotide sequence reads as follows: TGTGCCAGCAGTGGATTTGGGACAGGGAACGAAAAACTGTTTTTT. This codes for CASSGFGTGNEKLFF.